These T cell receptor beta chains were read from a single sample in a study of shared clonotypes between healthy human individuals. Sequenced by immunoSEQ multiplex PCR; TCRdb stores in-frame clones only, minus some. Among about 2.3 million clones listed, roughly 90% were seen once. The specimen was naive CD4+ T cells from PBMCs. Receptor source: a young man in good health. Some clones in this sample may be carry-over from other donors' samples. CDR3s include the opening cysteine and the closing phenylalanine or tryptophan. D genes are given only for firm matches. A clone size is listed for some rows: how often the clone was seen (once, few, many), or a class if it is expanded.

V gene	D gene	J gene	clone size	CDR3 protein	CDR3 DNA
TRBV7-2	NA	TRBJ1-5	once	CASSRTRDQPQHF	TGTGCCAGCAGCCGGACGAGGGATCAGCCCCAGCATTTT
TRBV29-1	TRBD2	TRBJ2-1	NA	CSFTRGTSGRAEGYNEQFF	TGCAGCTTTACCCGAGGGACTAGCGGGAGGGCCGAGGGTTACAATGAGCAGTTCTTC
TRBV27	NA	TRBJ2-5	NA	CASSLSPGETQYF	TGTGCCAGCAGTTTATCGCCCGGGGAGACCCAGTACTTC
TRBV18	NA	TRBJ2-7	NA	CASSPGHPYEQYF	TGTGCCAGCTCACCGGGACACCCTTACGAGCAGTACTTC
TRBV5-1	TRBD1	TRBJ2-5	NA	CASSQGTGTETQYF	TGCGCCAGCAGCCAAGGGACAGGGACCGAGACCCAGTACTTC
TRBV9	NA	TRBJ2-3	NA	CASSVSVSADTQYF	TGTGCCAGCAGCGTATCTGTATCAGCAGATACGCAGTATTTT
TRBV6-6	NA	TRBJ2-7	NA	CASSYSNPSYEQYF	TGTGCCAGCAGTTACTCGAATCCCTCCTACGAGCAGTACTTC
TRBV2	NA	TRBJ2-3	NA	CASRLRAFTDTQYF	TGTGCCAGCAGATTAAGGGCCTTCACAGATACGCAGTATTTT
TRBV4-3	NA	TRBJ1-2	NA	CASSQELQPYGYTF	TGCGCCAGCAGCCAAGAATTGCAGCCCTATGGCTACACCTTC
TRBV4-1	NA	TRBJ1-1	few	CASSQAPGRSGAEAFF	TGCGCCAGCAGCCAAGCGCCGGGACGGTCGGGCGCTGAAGCTTTCTTT
TRBV30	NA	TRBJ1-1	NA	CAWSVGTSPLRTEAFF	TGTGCCTGGAGTGTAGGGACATCTCCATTAAGGACTGAAGCTTTCTTT
TRBV4-3	NA	TRBJ2-4	once	CASSQEGTDKNIQYF	TGCGCCAGCAGCCAGGAGGGGACGGACAAAAACATTCAGTACTTC
TRBV10-1	TRBD2	TRBJ2-1	NA	CASSGTSGRPSYNEQFF	TGCGCCAGCAGTGGGACTAGCGGGAGGCCCTCCTACAATGAGCAGTTCTTC
TRBV28	NA	TRBJ2-5	NA	CASSWDVSQETQYF	TGTGCCAGCAGTTGGGACGTAAGCCAAGAGACCCAGTACTTC
TRBV6-5	NA	TRBJ2-3	NA	CASSYSATRRTDTQYF	TGTGCCAGCAGTTACTCGGCTACGCGTAGGACAGATACGCAGTATTTT
TRBV4-1	NA	TRBJ1-2	NA	CASSQDPTGIYGYTF	TGCGCCAGCAGCCAAGATCCAACGGGGATCTATGGCTACACCTTC
TRBV20-1	NA	TRBJ1-2	NA	CSATGGYGYTF	TGCAGTGCTACGGGAGGCTATGGCTACACCTTC
TRBV11-2	NA	TRBJ2-3	NA	CASSFSADTQYF	TGTGCCAGCAGCTTTTCGGCAGATACGCAGTATTTT
TRBV5-4	NA	TRBJ2-5	NA	CASRVDATGKTQYF	TGTGCCAGCAGAGTGGACGCTACGGGAAAGACCCAGTACTTC
TRBV6-5	NA	TRBJ1-2	NA	CASGGTGGANYGYTF	TGTGCCAGCGGGGGGACCGGCGGGGCTAACTATGGCTACACCTTC
TRBV11-2	TRBD2	TRBJ2-1	NA	CASRTSGRSRNEQFF	TGTGCCAGCAGGACTAGCGGGAGATCGCGGAATGAGCAGTTCTTC
TRBV19	NA	TRBJ2-3	once	CASSQIPGADTQYF	TGTGCCAGTAGTCAAATCCCAGGGGCAGATACGCAGTATTTT
TRBV7-2	NA	TRBJ1-2	NA	CASSLDPTLLKGYTF	TGTGCCAGCAGCTTAGATCCGACACTCTTAAAAGGCTACACCTTC
TRBV7-2	NA	TRBJ2-7	NA	CASSSRQSGSYEQYF	TGTGCCAGCAGCTCCCGGCAGTCGGGGTCTTACGAGCAGTACTTC
TRBV6-5	NA	TRBJ1-2	NA	CASSSRASAANYGYTF	TGTGCCAGCAGTTCCCGAGCCTCGGCAGCTAACTATGGCTACACCTTC
TRBV7-2	TRBD1	TRBJ1-2	few	CASSLQGQGYGYTF	TGTGCCAGCAGCTTACAGGGACAGGGCTATGGCTACACCTTC
TRBV11-2	TRBD2	TRBJ2-7	NA	CASSLNIPGLAGYEQYF	TGTGCCAGCAGCTTGAATATACCGGGACTAGCGGGGTACGAGCAGTACTTC
TRBV4-3	NA	TRBJ2-1	NA	CASSQVRDIYNEQFF	TGCGCCAGCAGCCAAGTCCGGGACATCTACAATGAGCAGTTCTTC
TRBV28	TRBD2	TRBJ2-2	NA	CASKAGGAELFF	TGTGCCAGCAAGGCCGGGGGGGCGGAGCTGTTTTTT
TRBV20-1	NA	TRBJ2-1	NA	CSAVRNEQFF	TGCAGTGCAGTCCGCAATGAGCAGTTCTTC
TRBV4-3	TRBD1	TRBJ2-7	once	CASSLRTGGAYEQYF	TGCGCCAGCAGCCTTCGGACAGGGGGCGCGTACGAGCAGTACTTC
TRBV7-3	NA	TRBJ2-2	NA	CASSSGYLRGGELFF	TGTGCCAGCAGCTCGGGTTACTTGAGGGGCGGGGAGCTGTTTTTT
TRBV7-2	NA	TRBJ2-1	NA	CASRQTSNNEQFF	TGTGCCAGCAGACAGACTAGTAACAATGAGCAGTTCTTC
TRBV5-4	NA	TRBJ2-1	NA	CASSLERAGNEQFF	TGTGCCAGCAGCTTGGAAAGGGCGGGGAATGAGCAGTTCTTC
TRBV5-1	NA	TRBJ2-5	NA	CASSLGGGETQYF	TGCGCCAGCAGCTTGGGAGGTGGCGAGACCCAGTACTTC
TRBV7-2	NA	TRBJ2-7	once	CASSSSFYEQYF	TGTGCCAGCAGCTCTTCTTTTTACGAGCAGTACTTC
TRBV5-1	NA	TRBJ1-4	NA	CASSLGTGSNEKLFF	TGCGCCAGCAGCTTGGGAACCGGGAGTAATGAAAAACTGTTTTTT
TRBV4-1	TRBD1	TRBJ2-7	once	CASSLERQGGGYEQYF	TGCGCCAGCAGCCTTGAGCGACAGGGGGGGGGATACGAGCAGTACTTC
TRBV19	NA	TRBJ2-7	once	CASSPMGSYEQYF	TGTGCCAGTAGTCCAATGGGGTCCTACGAGCAGTACTTC